This TCR beta chain came from a study of OX40 agonist ivuxolimab in advanced cancers. Study context: The patients received ivuxolimab by intravenous route every 2 weeks at 0.01 to 10 mg/kg.

Repertoires were generated with immunoSEQ multiplex PCR, while TCRdb's copy carries only in-frame clones and drops some. The data hold 55,000 to 75,000 clones, with approximately 90% observed a single time. CDR3 length equals 14 residues. Trimming stripped 1 base from V and 1 base from J, with 7 bases between. Per the germline V gene, CDR1 is SGHTA and CDR2 is FQGNSA. The receptor was isolated from an adult with an advanced solid tumor such as melanoma, head and neck, liver or kidney cancer. This chain links TRBV7-2 with TRBJ2-5; D uncertain. Material: CD4+ or CD8+ T cells sorted from blood, obtained in a trial of the OX40 agonist ivuxolimab. The CDR3 sequence: CASSLVASQETQYF. Written as DNA, the CDR3 is TGTGCCAGCAGCTTAGTCGCGAGCCAAGAGACCCAGTACTTC.